This TCR beta chain was recorded in a study of T cell responses to AZD1222 COVID-19 vaccine. CDR1 and CDR2 (germline): DFQATT, SNEGSKA (reference sequence). There are 11 residues in the CDR3. V was cut by 6 bases and J by 3 bases, with 7 bases left in between. The repertoire was sequenced with immunoSEQ multiplex PCR; TCRdb's copy has only in-frame clones and lacks some. The sample yields about 150,000 clones, around nine tenths seen once. Whole-study findings and limits: The study found vaccine-associated CD4 TCRs spanning spike, dominant at 160-218 and 743-854. Repertoires were obtained solely post-peak T cell response. Reportedly, close to half of spike-specific TCRs are directed against unmutated variant regions.

With regard to this clone: Its antigen is unidentified.

The chain carries TRBV20-1 and TRBJ2-3; weak D call: TRBD2 (5 bases). The clonotype was recovered from an adult in good health. Here the sequenced sample was peripheral blood, taken on day 0 of AZD1222 vaccination. CDR3 DNA sequence: TGCAGTGCCTGGAGGACAGATACGCAGTATTTT. Protein: CSAWRTDTQYF.